These 15 T cell receptor beta chains originate from one sample sequenced in a study of cytomegalovirus exposure and HLA in healthy donors. In the PCR, 60 Vbeta and 13 Jbeta primers were used. This table comes from immunoSEQ multiplex PCR, and its TCRdb copy is limited to in-frame clones, with some not included. In the table there are approximately 280,000 clones, about 87% of which are singletons. Sequenced: PBMCs. Source of these receptors: a woman aged 18 to 35 in good health and CMV-seronegative.

This clone was seen just once. The chain carries TRBV15 and TRBJ1-2; 8 bases fit TRBD1. Germline CDR1 reads LNHNV; CDR2 reads YYDKDF (reference sequence). Trimming removed 0 bases from V and 1 base from J; junction bases left unmatched: 7. The CDR3 spans 17 residues. CDR3 amino acids: CATSREGTGPFNYGYTF. As DNA, the CDR3 is TGTGCCACCAGCAGAGAAGGGACAGGACCCTTTAACTATGGCTACACCTTC.

The V gene is TRBV27, the J gene TRBJ1-1, with TRBD1 matching 9 bases. This CDR3 is built from 21 residues. Looked up from germline, CDR1 is MNHEY and CDR2 is SMNVEV (reference sequence). The junction had 26 bases not matched to a gene; V was cut back by 5 bases and J by 4 bases. This CDR3 is CASSPTGGQGPFLNIATEAFF. DNA for the CDR3: TGTGCCAGCAGTCCGACGGGGGGACAGGGACCCTTTCTCAACATCGCCACTGAAGCTTTCTTT.

This clone appeared a few times. V is TRBV6-6 and J is TRBJ1-2, with D uncertain. Germline loops: CDR1 MNHNY, CDR2 SVGAGI (reference sequence). The germline V and J ends were trimmed by 7 bases and 10 bases, with 28 bases remaining between them. CDR3 size: 16 residues. CDR3 DNA sequence: TGTGCCAGCACCCTCATGGTCAGTCCCCATTTGATCCACTACACCTTC. Protein: CASTLMVSPHLIHYTF.

This clone was counted a single time. The chain joins TRBV19 to TRBJ2-1; the match to TRBD2 covers 9 bases. Germline CDR1 and CDR2: LNHDA and SQIVND (reference sequence). The CDR3 contains 17 residues. Germline trimming cut 10 bases from V and 4 bases from J; bases unmatched to any gene: 17. CDR3 DNA: TGTGCCACCCAAAAGGGGAGGGGGACTAGCAGATACAATGAGCAGTTCTTC. It translates to CATQKGRGTSRYNEQFF.

This chain joins TRBV7-9 and TRBJ1-2; 9 bases match TRBD1. CDR1 is SEHNR and CDR2 is FQNEAQ in the germline V gene (reference sequence). The length of the CDR3 is 13 residues. Trimming at V came to 5 bases and at J to 13 bases, leaving 11 bases not matched to a gene. The CDR3 sequence: CASSQGVGDRVTF. The DNA of the CDR3 is TGTGCCAGCAGCCAAGGGGTGGGGGACAGGGTCACCTTC. Full variable domain (outside the CDR3, taken from reference TRBV7-9 and TRBJ1-2): DTGVSQNPRHKITKRGQNVTFRCDPISEHNRLYWYRQTLGQGPEFLTYFQNEAQLEKSRLLSDRFSAERPKGSFSTLEIQRTEQGDSAMYLCASSQGVGDRVTFGSGTRLTVV.

The chain carries TRBV6-5 and TRBJ2-4, with D unclear. V was cut by 8 bases and J by 0 bases, with 8 bases left in between. This CDR3 region has 13 residues. Germline loops: CDR1 MNHEY, CDR2 SVGAGI. CDR3 region: CASGRLAKNIQYF. The CDR3 region has the DNA TGTGCCAGCGGCAGACTAGCCAAAAACATTCAGTACTTC.

This clone was observed a few times. V and J are TRBV7-8 and TRBJ1-3, with D perhaps matching TRBD1 (6 bases). Germline V gene data show CDR1 as SGHVS and CDR2 as FQNEAQ. The V and J ends lost 5 bases and 1 base respectively, with 15 bases between them. The CDR3 is 16 residues long. CDR3 residues: CASSVDSGVSGNTIYF. CDR3 DNA sequence: TGTGCCAGCAGCGTAGATTCAGGGGTGTCTGGAAACACCATATATTTT. Using reference TRBV7-8 and TRBJ1-3 for the parts outside the CDR3, the full variable domain is GAGVSQSPRYKVAKRGQDVALRCDPISGHVSLFWYQQALGQGPEFLTYFQNEAQLDKSGLPSDRFFAERPEGSVSTLKIQRTQQEDSAVYLCASSVDSGVSGNTIYFGEGSWLTVV.

The V call is TRBV6-1, the J call TRBJ1-1, with D possibly TRBD1 on 6 matching bases. Trimming took off 7 bases at V and 7 bases at J, with 16 bases between the two ends. The germline V gene encodes CDR1 MNHNS and CDR2 SASEGT. The CDR3 length is 13 residues. CDR3 protein: CASTLGTPLEAFF. The CDR3 coding sequence is TGTGCCAGCACCTTAGGGACACCCCTTGAAGCTTTCTTT.

The chain is built from TRBV7-6 and TRBJ2-3; 9 bases are shared with TRBD2. The CDR3 consists of 16 residues. Germline-derived CDR1 and CDR2 are SGHVS and FNYEAQ. The V and J ends lost 2 bases and 2 bases, in that order; junction bases with no gene match: 5. This chain's CDR3 is CASSLRAGGLTDTQYF. CDR3 coding DNA: TGTGCCAGCAGCTTACGAGCGGGGGGCCTCACAGATACGCAGTATTTT. Based on the CDR3 plus reference TRBV7-6 and TRBJ2-3, the full variable domain is GAGVSQSPRYKVTKRGQDVALRCDPISGHVSLYWYRQALGQGPEFLTYFNYEAQQDKSGLPNDRFSAERPEGSISTLTIQRTEQRDSAMYRCASSLRAGGLTDTQYFGPGTRLTVL.

This clone appeared a few times. The V call is TRBV19, the J call TRBJ1-2; a weak D match, TRBD1 (6 bases). CDR1 and CDR2 (germline): LNHDA, SQIVND (reference sequence). V was pared by 8 bases and J by 5 bases, with 15 bases between. The CDR3 extends over 13 amino acids. Here the CDR3 DNA reads TGTGCCAGTCTGGACAGACTTAAGTATGGCTACACCTTC. Translation gives CASLDRLKYGYTF.

The chain recombines TRBV27 with TRBJ2-1; maybe TRBD2 (6 bases). Germline loops: CDR1 MNHEY, CDR2 SMNVEV (reference sequence). The CDR3 covers 14 residues. Trimming shortened V by 8 bases and J by 7 bases, and 18 bases separated the two germline ends. In nucleotides, the CDR3 is TGTGCCAGCCGTTCGCGGGACGGGCGGAATGAGCAGTTCTTC. Residues: CASRSRDGRNEQFF.

This chain uses TRBV6-5 with TRBJ2-7; 7 positions match TRBD1. In germline, CDR1 is MNHEY, CDR2 SVGAGI. The CDR3 covers 14 residues. Trimming removed 2 bases from V and 2 bases from J; junction bases left unmatched: 3. The CDR3 nucleotides read TGTGCCAGCAGTTACCGAGGGGGCCCCTACGAGCAGTACTTC. This sequence encodes CASSYRGGPYEQYF.

The rearrangement joins TRBV20-1 to TRBJ2-1, with 8 bases identical to TRBD2. V lost 6 bases, J lost 9 bases, and 4 bases stayed unmatched. The CDR3 has 11 residues. CDR1 is DFQATT and CDR2 is SNEGSKA in the germline V gene (reference sequence). CDR3 sequence: CSATLAGEQFF. CDR3 sequence (DNA): TGCAGTGCAACCCTAGCGGGTGAGCAGTTCTTC.

V is TRBV2 and J is TRBJ1-1; possibly TRBD1 for D (6 bases). This CDR3 is built from 15 residues. Germline V lookup: CDR1 SNHLY, CDR2 FYNNEI. The V end was cut by 0 bases, the J end by 4 bases, with 12 bases between. The DNA for the CDR3 is TGTGCCAGCAGTGAAGCGCTTTCAGGGGCCACTGAAGCTTTCTTT. Protein sequence: CASSEALSGATEAFF.

This rearrangement joins TRBV4-1 to TRBJ2-7, with D possibly matching TRBD2 (6 bases). Germline V gene data show CDR1 as MGHRA and CDR2 as YSYEKL. CDR3 size: 16 residues. Trimming stripped 3 bases from V and 5 bases from J, with 20 bases between. CDR3: CASSHDRTNFAHEQYF. CDR3 coding DNA: TGCGCCAGCAGCCACGATCGGACTAACTTCGCCCACGAGCAGTACTTC.